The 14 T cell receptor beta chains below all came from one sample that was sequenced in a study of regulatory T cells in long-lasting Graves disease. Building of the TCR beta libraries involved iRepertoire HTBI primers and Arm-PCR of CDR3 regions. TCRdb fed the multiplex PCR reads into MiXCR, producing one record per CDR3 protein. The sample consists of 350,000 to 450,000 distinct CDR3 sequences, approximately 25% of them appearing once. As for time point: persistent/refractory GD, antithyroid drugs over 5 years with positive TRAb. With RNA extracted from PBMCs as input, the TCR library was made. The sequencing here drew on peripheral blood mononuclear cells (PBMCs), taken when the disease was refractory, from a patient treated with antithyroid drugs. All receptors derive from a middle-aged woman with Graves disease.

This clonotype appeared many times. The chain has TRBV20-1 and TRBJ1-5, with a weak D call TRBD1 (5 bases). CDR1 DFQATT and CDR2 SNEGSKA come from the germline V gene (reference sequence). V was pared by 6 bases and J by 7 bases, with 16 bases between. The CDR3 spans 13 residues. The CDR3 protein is CSARGRPGQPQHF. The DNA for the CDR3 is TGCAGTGCGAGGGGCAGGCCGGGGCAGCCCCAGCATTTT.

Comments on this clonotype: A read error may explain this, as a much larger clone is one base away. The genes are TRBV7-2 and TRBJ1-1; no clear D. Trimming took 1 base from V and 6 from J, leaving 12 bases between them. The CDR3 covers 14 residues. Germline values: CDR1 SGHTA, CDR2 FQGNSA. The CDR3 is CASSLGFRDAEAFF. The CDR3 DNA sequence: TGTGCCAGCAGCTTAGGTTTCAGAGACGCTGAAGCTTTCTTT. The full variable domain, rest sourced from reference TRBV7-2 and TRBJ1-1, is GAGVSQSPSNKVTEKGKDVELRCDPISGHTALYWYRQSLGQGLEFLIYFQGNSAPDKSGLPSDRFSAERTGGSVSTLTIQRTQQEDSAVYLCASSLGFRDAEAFFGQGTRLTVV.

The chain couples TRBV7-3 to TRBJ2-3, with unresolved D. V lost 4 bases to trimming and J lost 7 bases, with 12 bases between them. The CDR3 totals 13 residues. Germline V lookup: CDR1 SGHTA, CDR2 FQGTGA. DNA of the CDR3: TGTGCCAGCAGCTCCGGGCCGCAGAATACGCAGTATTTT. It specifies CASSSGPQNTQYF.

Here the CDR3 reads CASSPRVPAEQYF. The CDR3 bases are TGTGCCAGCAGTCCCAGGGTACCGGCCGAGCAGTACTTC. The chain has TRBV28 and TRBJ2-7; tentative D call: TRBD1 (5 bases). The CDR3 totals 13 residues. Germline V gene lookup returns CDR1 MDHEN and CDR2 SYDVKM. Trimming removed 5 bases at V and 6 bases at J, with 14 bases between.

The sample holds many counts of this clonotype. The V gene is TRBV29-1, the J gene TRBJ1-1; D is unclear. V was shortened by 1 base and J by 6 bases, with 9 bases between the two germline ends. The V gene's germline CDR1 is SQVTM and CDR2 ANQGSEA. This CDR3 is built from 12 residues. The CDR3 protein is CSVEGDLAEAFF. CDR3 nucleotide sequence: TGCAGCGTTGAAGGGGATCTGGCTGAAGCTTTCTTT.

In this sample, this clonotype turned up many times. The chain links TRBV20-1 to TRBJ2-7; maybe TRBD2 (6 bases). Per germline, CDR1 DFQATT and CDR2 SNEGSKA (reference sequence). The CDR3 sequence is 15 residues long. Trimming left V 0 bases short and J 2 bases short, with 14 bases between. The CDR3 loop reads CSARDRQRVTYEQYF. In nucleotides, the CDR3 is TGCAGTGCTAGAGATCGGCAGCGGGTAACCTACGAGCAGTACTTC.

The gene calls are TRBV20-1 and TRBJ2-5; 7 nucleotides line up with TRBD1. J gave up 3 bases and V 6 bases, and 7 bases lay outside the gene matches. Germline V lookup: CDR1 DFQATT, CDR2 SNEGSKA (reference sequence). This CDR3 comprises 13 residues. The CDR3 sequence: CSAISGTEETQYF. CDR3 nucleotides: TGCAGTGCCATCAGTGGGACAGAAGAGACCCAGTACTTC.

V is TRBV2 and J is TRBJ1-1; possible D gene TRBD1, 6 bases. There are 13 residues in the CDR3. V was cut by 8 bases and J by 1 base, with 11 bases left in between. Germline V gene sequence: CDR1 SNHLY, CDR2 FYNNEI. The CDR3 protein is CASSPGENTEAFF. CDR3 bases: TGTGCCAGCTCACCAGGGGAGAACACTGAAGCTTTCTTT.

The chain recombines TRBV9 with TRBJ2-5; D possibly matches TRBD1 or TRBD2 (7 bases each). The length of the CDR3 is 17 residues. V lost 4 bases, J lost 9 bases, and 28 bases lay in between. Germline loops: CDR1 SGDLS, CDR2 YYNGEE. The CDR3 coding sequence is TGTGCCAGCAGCCCAGGGGGTGGGCTAGCGGATCAGATGGCCCAGTACTTC. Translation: CASSPGGGLADQMAQYF.

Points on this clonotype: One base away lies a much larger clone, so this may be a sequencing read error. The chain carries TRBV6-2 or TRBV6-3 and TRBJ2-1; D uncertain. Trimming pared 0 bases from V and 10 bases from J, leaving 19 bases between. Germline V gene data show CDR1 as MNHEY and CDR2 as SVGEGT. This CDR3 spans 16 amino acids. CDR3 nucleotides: TGTGCCAGCAGTTACTCGAGGCAGGTTGCATTCAGGGAGCAGTTCTTC. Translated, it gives CASSYSRQVAFREQFF.

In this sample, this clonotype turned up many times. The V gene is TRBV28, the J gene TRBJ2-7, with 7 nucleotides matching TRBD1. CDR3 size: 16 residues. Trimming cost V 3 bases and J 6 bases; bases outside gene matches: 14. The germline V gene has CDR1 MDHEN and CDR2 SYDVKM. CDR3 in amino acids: CASSFAGSGGLGEQYF. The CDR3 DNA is TGTGCCAGCAGTTTTGCTGGGTCAGGGGGTTTAGGCGAGCAGTACTTC.

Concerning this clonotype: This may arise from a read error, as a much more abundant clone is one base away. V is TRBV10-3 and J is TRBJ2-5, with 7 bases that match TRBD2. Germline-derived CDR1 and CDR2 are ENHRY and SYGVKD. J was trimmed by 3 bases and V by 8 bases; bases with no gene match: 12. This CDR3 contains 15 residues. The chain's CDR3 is CAIGDASTSEETQYF. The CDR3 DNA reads TGTGCCATCGGGGACGCCTCAACTAGCGAAGAGACCCAGTACTTC.

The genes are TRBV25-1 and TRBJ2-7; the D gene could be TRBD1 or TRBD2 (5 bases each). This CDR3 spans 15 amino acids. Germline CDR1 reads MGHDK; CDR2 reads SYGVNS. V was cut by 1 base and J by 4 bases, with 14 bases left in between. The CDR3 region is CASSESLRGPYEQYF. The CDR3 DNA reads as TGTGCCAGCAGTGAATCGCTTAGGGGACCATACGAGCAGTACTTC.

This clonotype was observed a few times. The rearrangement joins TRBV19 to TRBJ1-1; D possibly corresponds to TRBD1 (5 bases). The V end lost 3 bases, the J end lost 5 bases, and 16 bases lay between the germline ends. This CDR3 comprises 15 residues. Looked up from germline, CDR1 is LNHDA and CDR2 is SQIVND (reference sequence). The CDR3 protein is CASSIQSGGRTEAFF. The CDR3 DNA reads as TGTGCCAGTAGTATTCAAAGCGGGGGAAGGACTGAAGCTTTCTTT.